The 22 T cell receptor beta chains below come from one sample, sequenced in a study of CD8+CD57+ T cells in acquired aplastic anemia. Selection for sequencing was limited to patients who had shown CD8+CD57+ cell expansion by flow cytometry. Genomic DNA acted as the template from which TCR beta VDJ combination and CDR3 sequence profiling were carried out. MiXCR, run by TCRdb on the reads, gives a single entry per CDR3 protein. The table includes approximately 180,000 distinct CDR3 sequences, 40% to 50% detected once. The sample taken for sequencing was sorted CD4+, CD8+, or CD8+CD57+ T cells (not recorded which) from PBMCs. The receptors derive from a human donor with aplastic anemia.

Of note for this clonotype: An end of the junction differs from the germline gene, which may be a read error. The CDR3 DNA reads as TGCGTCAGCAGCGGGGGACAGGGCGGAGAGACCCGGTACTTC. It translates to CVSSGGQGGETRYF. The chain has TRBV5-1 and TRBJ2-5; tentatively, D is TRBD1 (9 bases). CDR3 length: 14 amino acids. The germline V gene has CDR1 SGHRS and CDR2 YFSETQ.

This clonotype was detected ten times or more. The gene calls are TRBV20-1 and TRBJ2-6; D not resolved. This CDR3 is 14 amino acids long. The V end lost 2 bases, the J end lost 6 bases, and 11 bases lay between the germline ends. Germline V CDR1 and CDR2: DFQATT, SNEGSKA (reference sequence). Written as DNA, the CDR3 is TGCAGTGCTAGATTACCAAACGAGGCCAACGTCCTGACTTTC. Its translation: CSARLPNEANVLTF.

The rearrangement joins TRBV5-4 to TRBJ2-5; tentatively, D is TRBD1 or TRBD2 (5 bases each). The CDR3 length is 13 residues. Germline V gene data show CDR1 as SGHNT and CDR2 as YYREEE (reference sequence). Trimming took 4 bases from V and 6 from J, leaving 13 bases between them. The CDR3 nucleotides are TGTGCCAGCAGCCCGGGGTGGGGGAAGACCCAGTACTTC. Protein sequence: CASSPGWGKTQYF.

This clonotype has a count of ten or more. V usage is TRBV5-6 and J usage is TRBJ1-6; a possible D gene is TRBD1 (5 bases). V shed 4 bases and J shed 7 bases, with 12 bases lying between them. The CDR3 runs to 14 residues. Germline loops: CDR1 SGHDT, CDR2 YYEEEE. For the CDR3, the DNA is TGTGCCAGCAGCAAGGGACTGAAGAATTCACCCCTCCACTTT. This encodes CASSKGLKNSPLHF.

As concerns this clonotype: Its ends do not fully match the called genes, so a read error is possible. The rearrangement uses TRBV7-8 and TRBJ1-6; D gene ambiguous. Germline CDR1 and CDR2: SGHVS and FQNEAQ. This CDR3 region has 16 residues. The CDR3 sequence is CASSLAPRGMRPPLHF. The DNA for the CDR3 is TGTGCCAGCAGCCTAGCCCCGAGAGGGATGAGACCACCCCTCCACTTT.

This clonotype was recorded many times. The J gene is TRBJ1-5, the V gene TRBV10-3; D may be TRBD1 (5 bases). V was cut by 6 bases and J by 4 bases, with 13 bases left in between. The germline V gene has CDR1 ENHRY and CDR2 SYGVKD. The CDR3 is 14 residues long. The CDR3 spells CAIREDSRNQPQHF. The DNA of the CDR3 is TGTGCCATCAGGGAAGACAGTCGGAATCAGCCCCAGCATTTT.

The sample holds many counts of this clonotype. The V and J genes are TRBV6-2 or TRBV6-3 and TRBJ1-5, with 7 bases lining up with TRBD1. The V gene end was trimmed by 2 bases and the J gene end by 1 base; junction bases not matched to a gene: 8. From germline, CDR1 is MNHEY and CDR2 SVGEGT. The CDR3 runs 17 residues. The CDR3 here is CASSYPSTTGSNQPQHF. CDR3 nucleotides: TGTGCCAGCAGTTACCCGTCGACGACAGGGAGCAATCAGCCCCAGCATTTT.

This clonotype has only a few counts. The CDR3: CASRGVAEKLFF. In DNA form, the CDR3 reads TGTGCCAGCAGGGGTGTGGCTGAAAAACTGTTTTTT. This rearrangement joins TRBV10-3 to TRBJ1-4; D perhaps matches TRBD1 (6 bases). CDR3 size: 12 residues. Trimming shortened V by 10 bases and J by 7 bases, and 13 bases separated the two germline ends. Germline V gives CDR1 ENHRY, CDR2 SYGVKD.

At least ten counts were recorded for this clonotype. The CDR3 DNA sequence: TGTGCCAGCAGCTTAACTAGCGGGGGGGCGGGAGGTTTAAGCACAGATACGCAGTATTTT. This translates into CASSLTSGGAGGLSTDTQYF. This chain uses TRBV7-3 with TRBJ2-3; 11 bases are a match to TRBD2. CDR1 is SGHTA and CDR2 is FQGTGA in the germline V gene. CDR3 length: 20 residues. The V segment lost 0 bases and the J segment 0 bases; nucleotides outside the gene matches: 11. The whole variable domain, remainder taken from reference TRBV7-3 and TRBJ2-3, is GAGVSQTPSNKVTEKGKYVELRCDPISGHTALYWYRQSLGQGPEFLIYFQGTGAADDSGLPNDRFFAVRPEGSVSTLKIQRTERGDSAVYLCASSLTSGGAGGLSTDTQYFGPGTRLTVL.

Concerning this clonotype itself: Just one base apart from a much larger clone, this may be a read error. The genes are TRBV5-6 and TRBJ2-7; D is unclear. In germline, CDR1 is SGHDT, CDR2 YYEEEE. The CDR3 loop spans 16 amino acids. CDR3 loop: CASGLTTKKFPYEQYF. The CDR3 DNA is TGTGCCAGCGGCTTGACAACCAAGAAATTTCCCTACGAGCAGTACTTC.

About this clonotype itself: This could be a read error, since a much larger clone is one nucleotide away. CDR3 sequence: CASSGTPHSDTQYF. For the CDR3, the DNA is TGTGCCAGCAGCGGGACACCACACAGTGATACGCAGTATTTT. The J gene is TRBJ2-3, the V gene TRBV9, with D tentatively TRBD1 (5 bases). CDR1 is SGDLS, CDR2 YYNGEE, per germline. Trimming took 3 bases from V and 6 from J, leaving 14 bases between them. CDR3 length: 14 amino acids. The full variable domain, with the rest looked up from reference TRBV9 and TRBJ2-3, is DSGVTQTPKHLITATGQRVTLRCSPRSGDLSVYWYQQSLDQGLQFLIQYYNGEERAKGNILERFSAQQFPDLHSELNLSSLELGDSALYFCASSGTPHSDTQYFGPGTRLTVL.

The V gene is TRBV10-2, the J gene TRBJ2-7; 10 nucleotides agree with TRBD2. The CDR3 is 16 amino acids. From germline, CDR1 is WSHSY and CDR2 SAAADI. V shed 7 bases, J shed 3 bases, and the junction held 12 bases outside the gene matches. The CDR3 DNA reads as TGCGCCAGCAAAGGGGACCCAGCGGGGGGGCGCTACGAGCAGTACTTC. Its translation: CASKGDPAGGRYEQYF.

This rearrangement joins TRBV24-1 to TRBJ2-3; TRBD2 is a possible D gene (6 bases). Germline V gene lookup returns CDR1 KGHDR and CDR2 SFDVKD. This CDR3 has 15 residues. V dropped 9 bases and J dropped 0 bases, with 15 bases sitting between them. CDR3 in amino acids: CATASVAESTDTQYF. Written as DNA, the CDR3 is TGTGCCACCGCCTCGGTAGCGGAAAGCACAGATACGCAGTATTTT.

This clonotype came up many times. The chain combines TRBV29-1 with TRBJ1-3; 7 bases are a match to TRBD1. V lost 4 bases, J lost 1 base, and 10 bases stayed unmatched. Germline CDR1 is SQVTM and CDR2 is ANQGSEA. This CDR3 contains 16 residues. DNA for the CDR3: TGCAGCGTTGTAATGGAGGGGGCTTTTTCTGGAAACACCATATATTTT. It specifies CSVVMEGAFSGNTIYF.

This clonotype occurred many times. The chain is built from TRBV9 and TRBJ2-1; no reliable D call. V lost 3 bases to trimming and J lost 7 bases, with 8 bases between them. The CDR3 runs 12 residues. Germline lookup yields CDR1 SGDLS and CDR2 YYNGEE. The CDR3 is CASSAPSNEQFF. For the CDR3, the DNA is TGTGCCAGCAGCGCCCCCTCTAATGAGCAGTTCTTC. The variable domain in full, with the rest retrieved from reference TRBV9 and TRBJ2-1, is DSGVTQTPKHLITATGQRVTLRCSPRSGDLSVYWYQQSLDQGLQFLIQYYNGEERAKGNILERFSAQQFPDLHSELNLSSLELGDSALYFCASSAPSNEQFFGPGTRLTVL.

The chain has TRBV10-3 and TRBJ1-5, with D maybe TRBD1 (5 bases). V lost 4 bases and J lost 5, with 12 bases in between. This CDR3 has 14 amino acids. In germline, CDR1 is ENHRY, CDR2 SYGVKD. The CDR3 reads CAISAGTEDQPQHF. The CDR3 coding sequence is TGTGCCATCAGTGCGGGGACCGAGGATCAGCCCCAGCATTTT.

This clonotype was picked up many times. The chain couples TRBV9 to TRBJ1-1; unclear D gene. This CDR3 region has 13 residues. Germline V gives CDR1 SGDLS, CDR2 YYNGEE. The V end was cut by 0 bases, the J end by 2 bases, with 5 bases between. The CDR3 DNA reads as TGTGCCAGCAGCGTAGTACCAAACACTGAAGCTTTCTTT. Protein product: CASSVVPNTEAFF.

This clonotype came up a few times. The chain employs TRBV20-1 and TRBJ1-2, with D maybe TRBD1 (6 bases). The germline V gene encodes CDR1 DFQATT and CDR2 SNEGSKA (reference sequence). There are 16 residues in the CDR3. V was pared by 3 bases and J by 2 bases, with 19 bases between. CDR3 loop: CSASKTGQAQNYGYTF. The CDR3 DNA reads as TGCAGTGCTAGCAAAACAGGGCAGGCCCAAAACTATGGCTACACCTTC.

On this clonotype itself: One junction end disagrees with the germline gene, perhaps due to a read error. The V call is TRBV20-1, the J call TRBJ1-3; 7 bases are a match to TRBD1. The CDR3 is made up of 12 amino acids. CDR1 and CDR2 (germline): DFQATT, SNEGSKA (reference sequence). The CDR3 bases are TGCGGTGCTAGTAGACAGGGTCCCACCATATATTTT. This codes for CGASRQGPTIYF.

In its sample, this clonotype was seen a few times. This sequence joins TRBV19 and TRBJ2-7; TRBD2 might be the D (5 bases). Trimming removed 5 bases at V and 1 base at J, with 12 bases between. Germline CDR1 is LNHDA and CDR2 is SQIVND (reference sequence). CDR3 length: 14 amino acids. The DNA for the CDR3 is TGTGCCAGTAGTTCCCCTCGGGATTCCTACGAGCAGTACTTC. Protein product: CASSSPRDSYEQYF.

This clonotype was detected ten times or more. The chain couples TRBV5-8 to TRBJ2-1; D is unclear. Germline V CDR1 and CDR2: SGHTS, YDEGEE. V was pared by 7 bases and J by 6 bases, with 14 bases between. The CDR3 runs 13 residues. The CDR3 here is CASARIWGNEQFF. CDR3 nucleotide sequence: TGTGCCAGCGCGAGGATTTGGGGCAATGAGCAGTTCTTC. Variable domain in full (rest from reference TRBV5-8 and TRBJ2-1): EAGVTQSPTHLIKTRGQQATLRCSPISGHTSVYWYQQALGLGLQFLLWYDEGEERNRGNFPPRFSGRQFPNYSSELNVNALELEDSALYLCASARIWGNEQFFGPGTRLTVL.

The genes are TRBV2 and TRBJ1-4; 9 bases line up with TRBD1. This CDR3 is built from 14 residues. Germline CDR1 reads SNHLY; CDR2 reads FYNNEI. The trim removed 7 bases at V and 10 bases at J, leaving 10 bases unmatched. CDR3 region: CASTPGQGVVKLFF. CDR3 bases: TGTGCCAGCACACCGGGACAGGGTGTGGTAAAACTGTTTTTT.